These T cell receptor beta chains were read from a single sample in a study of beta chain features in type 1 diabetes. Here immunoSEQ multiplex PCR was the method, and the copy in TCRdb shows in-frame clones only, minus some. The data contain 280,000 or so clones, over 12% of them seen just once; the ten biggest clones take up roughly 0.015%. The sample comprised naive CD4+ T cells from blood. These receptors all stem from a man aged 18-30 years with type 1 diabetes. Both conserved end residues are part of each CDR3. A D gene is named only where the DNA matches it firmly. Size is stated for part of the rows, as once, few or many counts, or as a class when the clone is expanded.

>few|TRBD1|TRBJ1-1|TRBV19
CASSTRDRGTEAFF
TGTGCCAGTAGTACTCGGGACAGGGGCACTGAAGCTTTCTTT
>NA|NA|TRBJ2-3|TRBV27
CASSPPGLPTDTQYF
TGTGCCAGCAGTCCCCCCGGGTTGCCAACAGATACGCAGTATTTT
>few|TRBD1|TRBJ1-1|TRBV29-1
CSVEHSFGQGMNTEAFF
TGCAGCGTTGAGCATTCTTTTGGACAGGGCATGAACACTGAAGCTTTCTTT
>few|NA|TRBJ2-2|TRBV9
CASSVMGARAGELFF
TGTGCCAGCAGCGTAATGGGGGCTCGAGCCGGGGAGCTGTTTTTT
>few|NA|TRBJ2-1|TRBV19
CASSIQGYNEQFF
TGTGCCAGTAGTATACAGGGCTACAATGAGCAGTTCTTC
>few|TRBD1|TRBJ2-7|TRBV4-3
CASSQDWTGSYEQYF
TGCGCCAGCAGCCAAGACTGGACAGGGTCCTACGAGCAGTACTTC
>few|TRBD1|TRBJ1-2|TRBV29-1
CSGAAGTGYGYTF
TGCAGCGGCGCAGCCGGGACAGGGTATGGCTACACCTTC
>few|TRBD1|TRBJ2-6|TRBV5-1
CASSHRTGRGANVLTF
TGCGCCAGCAGCCACAGGACAGGGCGTGGGGCCAACGTCCTGACTTTC
>few|TRBD1|TRBJ2-7|TRBV28
CASTQDRVSYEQYF
TGTGCCAGCACCCAGGACAGGGTGTCATACGAGCAGTACTTC
>few|NA|TRBJ1-1|TRBV5-4
CATQLNTEAFF
TGTGCCACCCAATTGAACACTGAAGCTTTCTTT
>few|NA|TRBJ2-1|TRBV6-5
CASRVFPSNEQFF
TGTGCCAGCCGCGTCTTTCCTAGCAATGAGCAGTTCTTC
>NA|NA|TRBJ2-1|TRBV5-1
CASSLVLGFDEQFF
TGCGCCAGCAGCTTGGTACTAGGTTTCGATGAGCAGTTCTTC
>few|TRBD1|TRBJ2-1|TRBV5-1
CASSRGTGDSYNEQFF
TGCGCCAGCAGCCGGGGGACAGGGGACTCCTACAATGAGCAGTTCTTC
>NA|NA|TRBJ2-2|TRBV19
CASSRLQGPGELFF
TGTGCCAGTAGTCGTCTACAGGGTCCCGGGGAGCTGTTTTTT
>NA|TRBD1|TRBJ2-7|TRBV11-2
CASSPRTGVYEQYF
TGTGCCAGCAGCCCTCGGACAGGGGTCTACGAGCAGTACTTC
>NA|NA|TRBJ1-2|TRBV7-2
CASSPHLDSHYGYTF
TGTGCCAGCAGCCCACATCTCGACAGCCACTATGGCTACACCTTC
>NA|TRBD2|TRBJ2-1|TRBV10-3
CAISSSGSSYNEQFF
TGTGCCATCAGTTCTAGCGGTAGCTCCTACAATGAGCAGTTCTTC
>few|TRBD2|TRBJ2-3|TRBV10-3
CADQLAGGPPSADTQYF
TGTGCCGATCAATTAGCGGGAGGGCCACCCAGTGCCGATACGCAGTATTTT
>NA|NA|TRBJ2-1|TRBV7-9
CAYLRDSSNEQFF
TGTGCCTACCTCCGGGACTCCAGCAATGAGCAGTTCTTC
>few|TRBD2|TRBJ2-5|TRBV30
CAWSWRGIQETQYF
TGTGCCTGGAGTTGGCGGGGGATCCAAGAGACCCAGTACTTC
>few|TRBD2|TRBJ2-1|TRBV7-2
CASSPRTTSGSHVEQFF
TGTGCCAGCAGCCCTCGGACGACTAGCGGGAGTCATGTTGAGCAGTTCTTC
>few|TRBD1|TRBJ1-1|TRBV9
CASSVVTGGTEAFF
TGTGCCAGCAGCGTAGTAACAGGGGGTACTGAAGCTTTCTTT
>few|TRBD2|TRBJ2-1|TRBV7-9
CASSLGTRSIEQFF
TGTGCCAGCAGCCTGGGGACTAGGTCGATAGAGCAGTTCTTC
>NA|NA|TRBJ2-1|TRBV2
CASSLRATFEQFF
TGTGCCAGCAGTTTACGAGCGACTTTTGAGCAGTTCTTC
>few|TRBD1|TRBJ2-7|TRBV10-3
CAISESGTGGSYEQYF
TGTGCCATCAGTGAGTCGGGGACAGGGGGTTCATACGAGCAGTACTTC
>NA|NA|TRBJ2-7|TRBV25-1
CASTPGTYYEQYF
TGTGCCAGCACCCCCGGGACATACTACGAGCAGTACTTC
>few|TRBD1|TRBJ2-7|TRBV5-1
CASSLLGTGPSYEQYF
TGCGCCAGCAGCTTGTTGGGGACAGGGCCCTCCTACGAGCAGTACTTC
>few|NA|TRBJ2-2|TRBV13
CASSNGANTGELFF
TGTGCCAGCAGTAACGGGGCGAACACCGGGGAGCTGTTTTTT
>NA|NA|TRBJ1-5|TRBV28
CASRLDSSSNQPQHF
TGTGCCAGCAGACTGGACAGTAGTTCCAATCAGCCCCAGCATTTT
>NA|TRBD2|TRBJ2-7|TRBV5-1
CASSLGSGSSYEQYF
TGCGCCAGCAGCTTGGGTAGCGGGTCCTCCTACGAGCAGTACTTC
>NA|NA|TRBJ1-2|TRBV2
CASSENEGDGYTF
TGTGCCAGCAGTGAAAATGAGGGAGACGGCTACACCTTC
>few|TRBD1|TRBJ2-1|TRBV2
CASRGQLIGEQFF
TGTGCCAGCAGGGGACAGTTAATTGGGGAGCAGTTCTTC
>few|NA|TRBJ2-2|TRBV7-7
CASSSDSGELFF
TGTGCCAGCAGCTCTGATAGCGGGGAGCTGTTTTTT
>NA|NA|TRBJ1-1|TRBV29-1
CSAGGRGWTEAFF
TGCAGCGCCGGGGGGAGGGGCTGGACTGAAGCTTTCTTT
>few|TRBD2|TRBJ2-2|TRBV7-2
CASGGGYTGELFF
TGTGCCAGCGGGGGAGGGTACACCGGGGAGCTGTTTTTT